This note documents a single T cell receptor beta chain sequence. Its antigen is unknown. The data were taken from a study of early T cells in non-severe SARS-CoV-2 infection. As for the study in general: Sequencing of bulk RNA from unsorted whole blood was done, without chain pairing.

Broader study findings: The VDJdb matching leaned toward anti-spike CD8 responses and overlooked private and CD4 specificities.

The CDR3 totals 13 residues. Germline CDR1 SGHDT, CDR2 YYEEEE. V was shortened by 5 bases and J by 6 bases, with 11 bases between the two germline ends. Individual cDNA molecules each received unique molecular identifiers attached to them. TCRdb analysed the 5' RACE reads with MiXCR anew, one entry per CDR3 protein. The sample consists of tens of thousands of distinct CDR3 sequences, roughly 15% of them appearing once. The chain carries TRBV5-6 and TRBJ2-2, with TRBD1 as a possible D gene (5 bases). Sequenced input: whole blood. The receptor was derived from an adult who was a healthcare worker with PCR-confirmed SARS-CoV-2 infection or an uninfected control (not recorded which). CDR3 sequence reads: CASSYQGAGELFF. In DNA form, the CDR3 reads TGTGCCAGCAGTTATCAGGGCGCCGGGGAGCTGTTTTTT.